This TCR beta chain was identified during a study of brain metastases from non-small cell lung cancer. The CDR3 has 16 amino acids. CDR1 is WNHNN, CDR2 SYGVQD, per germline (reference sequence). Trimming took off 1 base at V and 0 bases at J, with 9 bases between the two ends. Produced via immunoSEQ multiplex PCR; TCRdb's table is partial and in-frame only. The sample shows 2,500 to 3,500 clones, 70% to 90% of them seen only once. V usage is TRBV10-1 and J usage is TRBJ2-2; D possibly corresponds to TRBD2 (5 bases). Sequenced sample: tissue from a brain metastasis. This TCR was recovered from a donor at least 40 years old with non-small cell lung cancer. In DNA, the CDR3 is TGCGCCAGCAGTGAGTTTGGGAGCCCGAACACCGGGGAGCTGTTTTTT. This sequence encodes CASSEFGSPNTGELFF.